This paragraph covers one T cell receptor (beta chain) sequence. Its antigen remains unidentified. This CDR3 contains 14 residues. Germline V CDR1 and CDR2: MNHNY, SVGAGI (reference sequence). V lost 8 bases and J lost 6, with 14 bases in between. The isolated RNA, all of it, was reverse transcribed, so expressed TCRB transcripts were what got sequenced. The protocol was immunoSEQ multiplex PCR, while the TCRdb copy is restricted to in-frame clones and leaves out a portion. The sample contains 680,000 or so clones, roughly 15% of which appear only once. This specimen comes from a study of beta chain features in type 1 diabetes. Study at large: In all, some 110 million sorted cells from all samples were analyzed.

Purity above 95% was achieved in all sorted populations. Study outcomes and limitations: In all four CD4+ subsets, TCRB CDR3 length was significantly, moderately reduced in type 1 diabetes. TCRB repertoires of naive, central memory and Treg cells appeared more similar among patients than among healthy donors.

The sequencing sample was made of naive CD4+ T cells from blood. This TCR was recovered from a young man in good health. The rearrangement uses TRBV6-6 and TRBJ1-6; a weak D match, TRBD1 (6 bases). CDR3 region: CASGHGQFNSPLHF. The CDR3, as DNA: TGTGCCAGCGGACACGGACAGTTTAATTCACCCCTCCACTTT.